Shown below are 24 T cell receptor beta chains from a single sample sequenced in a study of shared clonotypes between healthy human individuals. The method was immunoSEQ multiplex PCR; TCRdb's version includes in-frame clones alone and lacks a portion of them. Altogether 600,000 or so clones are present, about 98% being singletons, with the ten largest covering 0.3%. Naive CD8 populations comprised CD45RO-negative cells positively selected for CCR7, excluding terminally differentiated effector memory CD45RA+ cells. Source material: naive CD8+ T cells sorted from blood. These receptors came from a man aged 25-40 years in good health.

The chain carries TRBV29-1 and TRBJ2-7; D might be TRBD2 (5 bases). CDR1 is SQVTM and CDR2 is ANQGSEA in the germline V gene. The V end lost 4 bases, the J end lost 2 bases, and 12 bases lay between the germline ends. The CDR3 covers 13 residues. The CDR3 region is CSVVDPRAYEQYF. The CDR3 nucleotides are TGCAGCGTTGTAGACCCGCGGGCCTACGAGCAGTACTTC.

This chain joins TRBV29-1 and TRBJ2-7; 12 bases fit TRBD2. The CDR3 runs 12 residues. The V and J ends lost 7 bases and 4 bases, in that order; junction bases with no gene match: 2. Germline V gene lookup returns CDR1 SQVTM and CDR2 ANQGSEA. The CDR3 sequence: CSASGRGYEQYF. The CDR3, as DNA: TGCAGCGCTAGCGGGAGGGGATACGAGCAGTACTTC.

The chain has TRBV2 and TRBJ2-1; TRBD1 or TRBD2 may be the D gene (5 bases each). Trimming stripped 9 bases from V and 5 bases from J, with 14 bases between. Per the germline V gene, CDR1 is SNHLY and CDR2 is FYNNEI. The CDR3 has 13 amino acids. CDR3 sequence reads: CASGTPRDNEQFF. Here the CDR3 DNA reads TGTGCCAGTGGGACCCCCCGAGACAATGAGCAGTTCTTC.

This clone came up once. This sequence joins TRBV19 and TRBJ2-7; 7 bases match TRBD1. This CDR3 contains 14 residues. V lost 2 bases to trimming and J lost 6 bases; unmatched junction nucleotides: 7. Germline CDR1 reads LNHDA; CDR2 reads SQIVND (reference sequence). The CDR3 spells CASSITPDRSEQYF. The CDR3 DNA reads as TGTGCCAGTAGTATAACGCCGGACAGGAGCGAGCAGTACTTC.

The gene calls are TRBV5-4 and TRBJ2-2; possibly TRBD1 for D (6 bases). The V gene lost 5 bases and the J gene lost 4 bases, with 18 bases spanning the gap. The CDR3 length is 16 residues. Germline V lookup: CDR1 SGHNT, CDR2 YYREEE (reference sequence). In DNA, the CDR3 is TGTGCCAGCAGTAAGCTAGGGCAGGGGTCCACCGGGGAGCTGTTTTTT. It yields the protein CASSKLGQGSTGELFF.

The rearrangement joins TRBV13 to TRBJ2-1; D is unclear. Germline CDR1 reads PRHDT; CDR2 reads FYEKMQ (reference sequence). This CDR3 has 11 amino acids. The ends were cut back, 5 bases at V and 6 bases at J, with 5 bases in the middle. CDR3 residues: CASSRSNEQFF. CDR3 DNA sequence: TGTGCCAGCAGCCGAAGCAATGAGCAGTTCTTC. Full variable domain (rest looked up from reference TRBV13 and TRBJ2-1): AAGVIQSPRHLIKEKRETATLKCYPIPRHDTVYWYQQGPGQDPQFLISFYEKMQSDKGSIPDRFSAQQFSDYHSELNMSSLELGDSALYFCASSRSNEQFFGPGTRLTVL.

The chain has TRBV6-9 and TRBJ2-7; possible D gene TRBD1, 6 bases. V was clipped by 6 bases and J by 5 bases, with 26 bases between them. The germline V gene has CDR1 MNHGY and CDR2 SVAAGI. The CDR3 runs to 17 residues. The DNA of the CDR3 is TGTGCCAGCAGGGCGCGCTCCCTTACAGAAGCAGGGGACGAGCAGTACTTC. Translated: CASRARSLTEAGDEQYF.

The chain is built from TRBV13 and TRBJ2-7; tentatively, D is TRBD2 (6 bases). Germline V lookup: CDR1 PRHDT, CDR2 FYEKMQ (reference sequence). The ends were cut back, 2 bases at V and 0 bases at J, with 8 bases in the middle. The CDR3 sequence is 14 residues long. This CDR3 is CASSLSGPSYEQYF. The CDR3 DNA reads TGTGCCAGCAGCTTAAGCGGGCCCTCCTACGAGCAGTACTTC.

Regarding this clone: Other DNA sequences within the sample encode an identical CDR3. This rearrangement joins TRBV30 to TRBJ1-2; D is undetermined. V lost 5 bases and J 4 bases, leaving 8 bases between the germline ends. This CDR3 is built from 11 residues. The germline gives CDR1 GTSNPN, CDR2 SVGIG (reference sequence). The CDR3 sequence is CAWDRGYGYTF. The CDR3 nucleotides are TGTGCCTGGGATCGGGGCTATGGCTACACCTTC.

The DNA of the CDR3 is TGTGCCAGCAGCTTAGTGGGACGGAACTCTAACTATGGCTACACCTTC. This codes for CASSLVGRNSNYGYTF. The chain is built from TRBV7-2 and TRBJ1-2, with D perhaps matching TRBD1 (5 bases). This CDR3 contains 16 residues. Germline V gives CDR1 SGHTA, CDR2 FQGNSA. Trimming took 1 base from V and 0 from J, leaving 12 bases between them.

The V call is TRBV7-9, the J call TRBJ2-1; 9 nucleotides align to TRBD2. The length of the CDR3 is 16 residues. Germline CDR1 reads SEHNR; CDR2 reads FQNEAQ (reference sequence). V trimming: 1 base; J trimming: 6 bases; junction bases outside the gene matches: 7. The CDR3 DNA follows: TGTGCCAGCAGCTTAGATGCGGGAGGGTCAATCAATGAGCAGTTCTTC. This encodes CASSLDAGGSINEQFF.

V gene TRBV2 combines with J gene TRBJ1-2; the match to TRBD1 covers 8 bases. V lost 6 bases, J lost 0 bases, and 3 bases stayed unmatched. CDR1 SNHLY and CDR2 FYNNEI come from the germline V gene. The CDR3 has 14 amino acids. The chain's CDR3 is CASRQGVTNYGYTF. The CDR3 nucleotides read TGTGCCAGCAGACAGGGGGTTACTAACTATGGCTACACCTTC.

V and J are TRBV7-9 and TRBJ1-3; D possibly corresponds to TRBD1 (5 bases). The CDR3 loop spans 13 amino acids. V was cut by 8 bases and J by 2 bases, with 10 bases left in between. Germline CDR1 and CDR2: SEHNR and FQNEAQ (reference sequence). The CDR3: CASGKGAGNTIYF. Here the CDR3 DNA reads TGTGCCAGCGGAAAAGGGGCTGGAAACACCATATATTTT.

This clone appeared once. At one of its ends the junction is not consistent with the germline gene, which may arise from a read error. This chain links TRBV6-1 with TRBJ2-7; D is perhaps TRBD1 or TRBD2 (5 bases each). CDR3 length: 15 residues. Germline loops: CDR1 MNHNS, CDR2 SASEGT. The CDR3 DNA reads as TGTGCCAGCAGCGAAGTGGGGGTCGGCGGCTACGAGCAGTACTTC. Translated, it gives CASSEVGVGGYEQYF.

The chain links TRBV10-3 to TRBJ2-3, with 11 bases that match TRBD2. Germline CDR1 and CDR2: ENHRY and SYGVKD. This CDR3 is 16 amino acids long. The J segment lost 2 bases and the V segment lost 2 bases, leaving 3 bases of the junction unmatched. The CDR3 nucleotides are TGTGCCATCAGTGAGGGACTAGCGGGCCTCACAGATACGCAGTATTTT. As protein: CAISEGLAGLTDTQYF.

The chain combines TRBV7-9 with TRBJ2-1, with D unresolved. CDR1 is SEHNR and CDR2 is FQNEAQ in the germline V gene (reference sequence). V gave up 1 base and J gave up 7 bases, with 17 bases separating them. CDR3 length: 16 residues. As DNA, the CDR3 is TGTGCCAGCAGCTTAGGGGCTACTCCGTTGGGGAATGAGCAGTTCTTC. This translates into CASSLGATPLGNEQFF. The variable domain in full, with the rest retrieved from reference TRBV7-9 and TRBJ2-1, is DTGVSQNPRHKITKRGQNVTFRCDPISEHNRLYWYRQTLGQGPEFLTYFQNEAQLEKSRLLSDRFSAERPKGSFSTLEIQRTEQGDSAMYLCASSLGATPLGNEQFFGPGTRLTVL.

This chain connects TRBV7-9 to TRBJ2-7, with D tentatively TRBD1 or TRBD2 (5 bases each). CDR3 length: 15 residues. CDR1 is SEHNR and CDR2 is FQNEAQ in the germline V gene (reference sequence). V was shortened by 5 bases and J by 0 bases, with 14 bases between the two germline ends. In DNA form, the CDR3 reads TGTGCCAGCAGCGGGGGTAGTGGCAGCTCCTACGAGCAGTACTTC. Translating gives CASSGGSGSSYEQYF.

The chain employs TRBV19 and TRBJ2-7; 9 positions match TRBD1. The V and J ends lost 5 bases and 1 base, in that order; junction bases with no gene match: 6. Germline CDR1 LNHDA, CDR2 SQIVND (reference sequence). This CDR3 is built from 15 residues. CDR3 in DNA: TGTGCCAGTAGTGCCACAGGGGGCAGATCCTACGAGCAGTACTTC. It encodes CASSATGGRSYEQYF. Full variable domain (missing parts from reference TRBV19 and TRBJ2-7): DGGITQSPKYLFRKEGQNVTLSCEQNLNHDAMYWYRQDPGQGLRLIYYSQIVNDFQKGDIAEGYSVSREKKESFPLTVTSAQKNPTAFYLCASSATGGRSYEQYFGPGTRLTVT.

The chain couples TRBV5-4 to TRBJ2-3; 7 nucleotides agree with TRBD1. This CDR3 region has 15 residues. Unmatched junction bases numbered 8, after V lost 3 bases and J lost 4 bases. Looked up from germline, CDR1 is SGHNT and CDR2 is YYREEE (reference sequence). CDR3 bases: TGTGCCAGCAGCTCCCCGGGACAGAACTCAGATACGCAGTATTTT. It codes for CASSSPGQNSDTQYF.

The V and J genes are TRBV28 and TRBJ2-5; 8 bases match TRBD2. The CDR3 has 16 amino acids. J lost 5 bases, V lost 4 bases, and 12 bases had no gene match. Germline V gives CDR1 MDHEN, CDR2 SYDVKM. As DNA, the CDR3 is TGTGCCAGCAGTTCTCCCAAGCGGGAGTGGGGGGAGACCCAGTACTTC. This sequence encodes CASSSPKREWGETQYF.

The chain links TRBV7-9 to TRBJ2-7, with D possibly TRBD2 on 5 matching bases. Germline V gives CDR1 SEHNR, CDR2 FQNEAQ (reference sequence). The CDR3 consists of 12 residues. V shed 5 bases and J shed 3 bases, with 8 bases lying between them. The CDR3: CASSGLLYEQYF. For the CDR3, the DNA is TGTGCCAGCAGCGGACTGCTCTACGAGCAGTACTTC.

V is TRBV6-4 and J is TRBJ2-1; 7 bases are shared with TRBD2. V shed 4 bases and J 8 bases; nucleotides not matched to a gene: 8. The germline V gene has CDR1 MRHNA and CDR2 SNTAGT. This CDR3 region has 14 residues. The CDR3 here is CASSVTASGDEQFF. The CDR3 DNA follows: TGTGCCAGCAGTGTCACAGCTAGCGGCGATGAGCAGTTCTTC.

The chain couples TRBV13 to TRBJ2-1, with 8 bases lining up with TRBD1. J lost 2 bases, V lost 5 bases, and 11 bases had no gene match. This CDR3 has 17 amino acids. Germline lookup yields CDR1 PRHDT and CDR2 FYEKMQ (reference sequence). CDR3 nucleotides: TGTGCCAGCAGCATCGGACAGGGACCCCCAACCTACAATGAGCAGTTCTTC. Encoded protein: CASSIGQGPPTYNEQFF.

CDR3 coding DNA: TGTGCCAGCAGCTTGTCTCAGGGCTACGAGCAGTACTTC. This translates into CASSLSQGYEQYF. The rearrangement uses TRBV7-2 and TRBJ2-7; possible D gene TRBD1, 5 bases. The CDR3 spans 13 residues. Germline lookup yields CDR1 SGHTA and CDR2 FQGNSA. The germline V and J ends were trimmed by 3 bases and 3 bases, with 9 bases remaining between them.